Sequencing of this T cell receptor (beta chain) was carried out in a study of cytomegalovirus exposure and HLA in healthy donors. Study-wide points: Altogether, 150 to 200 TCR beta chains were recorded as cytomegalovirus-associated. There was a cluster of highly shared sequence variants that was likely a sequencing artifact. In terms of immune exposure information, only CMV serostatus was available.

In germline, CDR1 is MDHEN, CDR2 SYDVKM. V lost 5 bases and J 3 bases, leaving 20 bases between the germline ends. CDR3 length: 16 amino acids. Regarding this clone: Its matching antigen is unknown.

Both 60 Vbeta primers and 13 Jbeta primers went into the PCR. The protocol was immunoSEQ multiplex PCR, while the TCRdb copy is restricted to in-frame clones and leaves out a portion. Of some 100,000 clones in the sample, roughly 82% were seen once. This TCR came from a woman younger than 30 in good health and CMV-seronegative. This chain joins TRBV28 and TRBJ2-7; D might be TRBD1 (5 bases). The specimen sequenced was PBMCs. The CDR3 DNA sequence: TGTGCCAGCAGTACCCGGACAAGCCTTCTCTACTACGAGCAGTACTTC. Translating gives CASSTRTSLLYYEQYF.